The 18 T cell receptor beta chains presented below share a single source sample, sequenced in a study of T-cell reconstitution after alpha-beta-depleted transplantation in children. For TCRbeta, the library was prepared with unique molecular identifiers. TCRdb reprocessed the PCR reads with MiXCR, giving one entry per CDR3 protein. The sample has 150,000 to 200,000 distinct CDR3 sequences, over 8.5% seen once. The sample was PBMCs, taken before TCRalphabeta/CD19-depleted stem cell transplant. These TCRs come from a boy aged 2 to 10 with acute myeloid leukemia, due to receive a stem cell transplant.

This chain connects TRBV5-6 to TRBJ2-7, with D perhaps given as TRBD1 or TRBD2 (6 bases each). The CDR3 covers 15 residues. The V end was cut by 2 bases, the J end by 5 bases, with 17 bases between. CDR1 is SGHDT, CDR2 YYEEEE, per germline. Here the CDR3 DNA reads TGTGCCAGCAGCTTAGACGGGAGTGAGGGGGACGAGCAGTACTTC. Translation: CASSLDGSEGDEQYF.

This clonotype came up many times. DNA for the CDR3: TGTGCCAGCAGTGAAAGGGGGGGGGATTGGACTGAAGCTTTCTTT. Amino acid sequence: CASSERGGDWTEAFF. The chain combines TRBV6-1 with TRBJ1-1; TRBD1 might be the D (6 bases). Germline CDR1 MNHNS, CDR2 SASEGT. There are 15 residues in the CDR3. The V end was cut by 2 bases, the J end by 5 bases, with 15 bases between.

In this sample, this clonotype turned up many times. This sequence joins TRBV6-1 and TRBJ2-1, with TRBD1 matching over 8 bases. V gave up 7 bases and J gave up 4 bases; unmatched junction bases: 9. Germline CDR1 is MNHNS and CDR2 is SASEGT. This CDR3 has 15 amino acids. This CDR3 reads CASTGEQGAYNEQFF. The CDR3 DNA reads TGTGCCAGCACCGGAGAGCAGGGGGCGTACAATGAGCAGTTCTTC.

This clonotype was found many times. This sequence joins TRBV28 and TRBJ2-1, with TRBD2 matching 8 bases. Germline lookup yields CDR1 MDHEN and CDR2 SYDVKM. This CDR3 contains 14 residues. J was trimmed by 6 bases and V by 5 bases; bases with no gene match: 6. The CDR3: CASSIPGLGNEQFF. Here the CDR3 DNA reads TGTGCCAGCAGTATACCGGGACTAGGCAATGAGCAGTTCTTC.

This clonotype has ten or more counts. This chain uses TRBV5-5 with TRBJ1-3, with 9 bases lining up with TRBD1. With 6 bases clipped from V and 3 bases from J, the junction kept 4 bases outside the gene matches. There are 14 residues in the CDR3. Germline CDR1 is SGHKS and CDR2 is YYEKEE (reference sequence). The CDR3 spells CASNPTGGGNTIYF. Written as DNA, the CDR3 is TGTGCCAGCAACCCGACAGGGGGTGGAAACACCATATATTTT.

This clonotype was picked up many times. CDR3 amino acids: CSARDSGVGRKETQYF. Here the CDR3 DNA reads TGCAGTGCTAGAGATTCGGGAGTTGGGAGGAAAGAGACCCAGTACTTC. V is TRBV20-1 and J is TRBJ2-5; D is possibly TRBD2 (6 bases). The germline gives CDR1 DFQATT, CDR2 SNEGSKA (reference sequence). The length of the CDR3 is 16 residues. Trimming pared 0 bases from V and 3 bases from J, leaving 17 bases between.

This clonotype has a count of ten or more. The rearrangement links TRBV12-3 or TRBV12-4 to TRBJ1-1; TRBD1 aligns across 8 bases. This CDR3 has 15 residues. The J segment lost 6 bases and the V segment lost 6 bases, leaving 12 bases of the junction unmatched. DNA of the CDR3: TGTGCCAGCAGCACCGACCCAGGGGGCGGAGCTGAAGCTTTCTTT. Translated: CASSTDPGGGAEAFF.

This clonotype has ten or more counts. The rearrangement links TRBV20-1 to TRBJ2-3, with unresolved D. The CDR3 consists of 15 residues. Germline V gives CDR1 DFQATT, CDR2 SNEGSKA (reference sequence). Between the trimmed V and J ends, which lost 0 bases and 8 bases, there was a span of 18 bases. The CDR3 region has the DNA TGCAGTGCTAGAGATCTTGGCCGTGGTGGGTTTACGCAGTATTTT. Amino acid sequence: CSARDLGRGGFTQYF.

This clonotype was seen repeatedly, ten times or more. The CDR3 DNA sequence: TGCAGTGCGAGAATTGGACGAGGGGACAGTCAGCCCCAGCATTTT. Translated, it gives CSARIGRGDSQPQHF. The rearrangement uses TRBV20-1 and TRBJ1-5; 7 bases map to TRBD1. CDR1 is DFQATT and CDR2 is SNEGSKA in the germline V gene (reference sequence). V gave up 6 bases and J gave up 6 bases; unmatched junction bases: 14. The CDR3 is 15 residues long.

The table lists this clonotype with many counts. The chain uses TRBV20-1 and TRBJ1-2; no firm D call. This CDR3 spans 12 amino acids. Germline CDR1 reads DFQATT; CDR2 reads SNEGSKA (reference sequence). Trimming left V 0 bases short and J 5 bases short, with 7 bases between. The CDR3 loop reads CSARERTYGYTF. In DNA, the CDR3 is TGCAGTGCTAGAGAAAGGACTTATGGCTACACCTTC.

The table lists this clonotype with many counts. V usage is TRBV5-1 and J usage is TRBJ2-3, with 7 bases matching TRBD2. This CDR3 has 17 amino acids. Germline loops: CDR1 SGHRS, CDR2 YFSETQ. The junction had 14 bases not matched to a gene; V was cut back by 1 base and J by 6 bases. The CDR3 DNA reads as TGCGCCAGCAGCTTGAATAGCGGGCACTCAGCGATGGATACGCAGTATTTT. The encoded protein is CASSLNSGHSAMDTQYF.

This clonotype was picked up many times. The rearrangement uses TRBV9 and TRBJ2-1; D is unclear. The CDR3 is 15 amino acids. V lost 1 base and J 0 bases, leaving 8 bases between the germline ends. In germline, CDR1 is SGDLS, CDR2 YYNGEE. CDR3 residues: CASSVRLNSYNEQFF. CDR3 nucleotide sequence: TGTGCCAGCAGCGTAAGGCTTAACTCCTACAATGAGCAGTTCTTC.

This clonotype was detected many times. The chain carries TRBV20-1 and TRBJ2-3; no clear D. V lost 0 bases and J 2 bases, leaving 9 bases between the germline ends. Germline lookup yields CDR1 DFQATT and CDR2 SNEGSKA (reference sequence). CDR3 length: 14 residues. The CDR3 DNA follows: TGCAGTGCTAGAGACCGTGATCCCACAGATACGCAGTATTTT. This encodes CSARDRDPTDTQYF.

This clonotype has at least ten counts. This chain joins TRBV27 and TRBJ2-1; TRBD1 matches 8 bases. V gave up 5 bases and J gave up 2 bases; unmatched junction bases: 11. Germline values: CDR1 MNHEY, CDR2 SMNVEV (reference sequence). This CDR3 region has 17 residues. In DNA form, the CDR3 reads TGTGCCAGCAGTCCCCACGGACAGGGCCGTCCCTACAATGAGCAGTTCTTC. This encodes CASSPHGQGRPYNEQFF.

This chain connects TRBV19 to TRBJ2-7, with 9 bases fitting TRBD2. Germline-derived CDR1 and CDR2 are LNHDA and SQIVND (reference sequence). V lost 6 bases to trimming and J lost 2 bases; unmatched junction nucleotides: 8. The CDR3 spans 15 residues. In nucleotides, the CDR3 is TGTGCCAGTAGCCGCATAGCGGGGGCAGCCTACGAGCAGTACTTC. As protein: CASSRIAGAAYEQYF.

This clonotype was found many times. The J gene is TRBJ1-1, the V gene TRBV7-2; D call uncertain. CDR1 SGHTA and CDR2 FQGNSA come from the germline V gene. Trimming removed 1 base from V and 8 bases from J, with 11 bases in between. The CDR3 has 13 amino acids. CDR3 in amino acids: CASSLEARTEAFF. The CDR3 coding sequence is TGTGCCAGCAGCTTAGAGGCAAGAACCGAAGCTTTCTTT.

This chain links TRBV4-1 with TRBJ2-1, with D perhaps given as TRBD1 or TRBD2 (5 bases each). V lost 0 bases and J 2 bases, leaving 14 bases between the germline ends. This CDR3 has 17 residues. The V gene's germline CDR1 is MGHRA and CDR2 YSYEKL. The CDR3 is CASSQERGRRAYNEQFF. As DNA, the CDR3 is TGCGCCAGCAGCCAAGAGAGGGGCAGGCGGGCCTACAATGAGCAGTTCTTC.

In its sample, this clonotype was seen many times. The CDR3 sequence is CASSASPRTSGRTDTQYF. DNA of the CDR3: TGTGCCAGCAGTGCCTCACCAAGGACTAGCGGGAGGACAGATACGCAGTATTTT. This chain links TRBV2 with TRBJ2-3, with 14 bases lining up with TRBD2. Germline-derived CDR1 and CDR2 are SNHLY and FYNNEI. The length of the CDR3 is 18 residues. Trimming took 4 bases from V and 3 from J; bases not matched to a gene: 9. Supplemented by reference TRBV2 and TRBJ2-3, the full variable domain reads EPEVTQTPSHQVTQMGQEVILRCVPISNHLYFYWYRQILGQKVEFLVSFYNNEISEKSEIFDDQFSVERPDGSNFTLKIRSTKLEDSAMYFCASSASPRTSGRTDTQYFGPGTRLTVL.